This T cell receptor (beta chain) was sequenced in a study of blood T cell repertoires in COVID-19. The V and J ends lost 6 bases and 7 bases, in that order; junction bases with no gene match: 6. This CDR3 has 13 amino acids. Germline CDR1 and CDR2: KGHDR and SFDVKD. TCRdb's copy holds only in-frame clones and misses some; the assay was immunoSEQ multiplex PCR. Of 55,000 to 65,000 clones in the sample, over 70% were seen once. The rearrangement links TRBV24-1 to TRBJ1-1, with 8 bases that match TRBD1. The sequenced material came from peripheral blood. The source is a man aged 60 to 69 with acute or convalescent COVID-19. The CDR3: CATSPTGVDEAFF. The CDR3 nucleotides are TGTGCCACCAGTCCGACAGGGGTTGATGAAGCTTTCTTT.